The entry below gives a single T cell receptor (beta chain) sequence along with its context. The CDR3 runs 16 residues. The J segment lost 5 bases and the V segment lost 4 bases, leaving 11 bases of the junction unmatched. Germline CDR1 is MNHEY and CDR2 is SVGAGI. The data were taken from a study of blood T cell repertoires in COVID-19. TCRdb's table, derived via immunoSEQ multiplex PCR, lists solely in-frame clones and lacks some. The sample contains approximately 100,000 clones, approximately 80% of which appear only once. Sequenced sample: peripheral blood. V gene TRBV6-5 combines with J gene TRBJ2-7; 10 positions agree with TRBD2. The sequence derives from a man between 65 and 80 years old with active or convalescent COVID-19. This chain's CDR3 is CASSFSGGLPGDEQYF. The CDR3 DNA sequence: TGTGCCAGCAGTTTTAGCGGGGGGCTCCCGGGGGACGAGCAGTACTTC.